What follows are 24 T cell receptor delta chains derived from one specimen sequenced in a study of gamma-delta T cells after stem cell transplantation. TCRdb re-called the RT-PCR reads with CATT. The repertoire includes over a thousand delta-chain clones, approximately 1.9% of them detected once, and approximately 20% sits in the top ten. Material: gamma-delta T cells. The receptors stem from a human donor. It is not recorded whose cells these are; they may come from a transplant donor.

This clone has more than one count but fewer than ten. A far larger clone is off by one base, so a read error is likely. The CDR3 protein is CARDTLGGLTGLNKLIF. CDR3 bases: TGTGCCCGTGATACACTGGGCGGGCTTACTGGACTTAATAAACTCATCTTT. The V and J genes are TRDV2 and TRDJ1; D may be TRDD3 (6 bases). The CDR3 runs 17 residues. Germline CDR1 GEAIGNYY, CDR2 EKD.

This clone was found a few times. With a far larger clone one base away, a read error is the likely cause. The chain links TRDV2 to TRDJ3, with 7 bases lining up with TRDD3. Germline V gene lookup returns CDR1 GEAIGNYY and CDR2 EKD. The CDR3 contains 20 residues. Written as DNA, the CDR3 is TGTGCCTGTGACACCGCTGGGGATAGCCCCAGCTCCTGGGGCACCCGACAGATGTTTTTC. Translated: CACDTAGDSPSSWGTRQMFF.

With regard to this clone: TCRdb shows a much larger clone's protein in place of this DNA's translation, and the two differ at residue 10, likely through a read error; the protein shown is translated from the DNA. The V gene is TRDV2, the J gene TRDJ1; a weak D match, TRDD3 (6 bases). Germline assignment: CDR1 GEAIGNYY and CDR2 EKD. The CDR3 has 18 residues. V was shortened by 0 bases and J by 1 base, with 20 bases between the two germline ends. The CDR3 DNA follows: TGTGCCTGTGACACCGTCGGTACTGGGAGATACGCCACCGATAAACTCATCTTT. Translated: CACDTVGTGRYATDKLIF.

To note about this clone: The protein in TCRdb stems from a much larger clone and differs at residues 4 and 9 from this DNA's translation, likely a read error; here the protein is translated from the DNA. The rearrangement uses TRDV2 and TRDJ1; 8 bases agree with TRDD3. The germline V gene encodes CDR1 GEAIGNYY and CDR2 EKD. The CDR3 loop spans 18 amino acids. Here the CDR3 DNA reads TGTGCCTGTGGCACCGTGTCGACTGAGGGATACGGTCCCGATAAACTCATCTTT. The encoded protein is CACGTVSTEGYGPDKLIF.

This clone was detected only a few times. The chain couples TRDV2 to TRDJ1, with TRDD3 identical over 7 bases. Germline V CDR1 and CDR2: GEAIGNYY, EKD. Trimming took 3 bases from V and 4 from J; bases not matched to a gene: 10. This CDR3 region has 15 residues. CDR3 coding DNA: TGTGCCTGTGACGTTTGGGGGAGACAAGGCGATAAACTCATCTTT. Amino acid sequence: CACDVWGRQGDKLIF.

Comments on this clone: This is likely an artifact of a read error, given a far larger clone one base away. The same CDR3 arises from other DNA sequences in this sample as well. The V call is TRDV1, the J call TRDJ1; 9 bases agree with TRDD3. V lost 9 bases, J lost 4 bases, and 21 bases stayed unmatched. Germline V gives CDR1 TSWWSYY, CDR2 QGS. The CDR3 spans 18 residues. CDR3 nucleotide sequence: TGTGCTCTCCCCACTATTCCTACGTGGACTGGGGGACTCGATAAACTCATCTTT. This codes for CALPTIPTWTGGLDKLIF.

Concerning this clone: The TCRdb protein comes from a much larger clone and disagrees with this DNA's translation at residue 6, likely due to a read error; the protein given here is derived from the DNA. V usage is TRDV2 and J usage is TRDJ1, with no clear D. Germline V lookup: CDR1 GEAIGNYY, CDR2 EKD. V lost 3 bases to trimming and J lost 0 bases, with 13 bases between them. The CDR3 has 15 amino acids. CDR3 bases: TGTGCCTGTGACCCAAAGGGGCAGTACACCGATAAACTCATCTTT. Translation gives CACDPKGQYTDKLIF.

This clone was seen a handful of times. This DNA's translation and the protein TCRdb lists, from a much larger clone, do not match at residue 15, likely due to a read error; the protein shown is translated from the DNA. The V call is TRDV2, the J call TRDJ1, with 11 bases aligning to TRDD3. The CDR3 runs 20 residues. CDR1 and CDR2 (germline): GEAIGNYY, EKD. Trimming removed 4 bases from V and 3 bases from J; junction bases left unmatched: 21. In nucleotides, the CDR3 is TGTGCCTGTGAGTTGTTGGGACTGGGGGATAAGGTCCGGTACGCCGATAAACTCATCTTT. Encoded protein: CACELLGLGDKVRYADKLIF.

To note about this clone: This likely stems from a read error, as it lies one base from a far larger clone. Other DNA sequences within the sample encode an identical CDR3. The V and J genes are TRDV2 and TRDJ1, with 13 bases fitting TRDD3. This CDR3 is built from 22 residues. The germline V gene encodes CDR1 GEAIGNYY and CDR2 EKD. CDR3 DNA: TGTGCCTGTGACACCATAGGCGGCCACAATAAACTGGGGGATACGTACACTGATAAACTCATCTTT. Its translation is CACDTIGGHNKLGDTYTDKLIF.

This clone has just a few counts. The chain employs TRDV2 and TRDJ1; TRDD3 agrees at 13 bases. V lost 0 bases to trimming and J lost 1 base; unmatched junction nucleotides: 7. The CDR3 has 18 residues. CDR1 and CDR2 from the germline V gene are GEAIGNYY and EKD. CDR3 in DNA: TGTGCCTGTGACACCGTGTCGACTGGGGGATACGCCACCGATAAACTCATCTTT. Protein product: CACDTVSTGGYATDKLIF.

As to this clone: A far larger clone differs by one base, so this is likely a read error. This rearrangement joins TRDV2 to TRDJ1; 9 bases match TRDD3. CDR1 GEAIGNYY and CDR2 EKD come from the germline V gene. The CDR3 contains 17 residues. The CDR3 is CARDLLGERGNTDKLIF. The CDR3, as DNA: TGTGCCCGTGACCTACTGGGGGAGAGGGGGAACACCGATAAACTCATCTTT.

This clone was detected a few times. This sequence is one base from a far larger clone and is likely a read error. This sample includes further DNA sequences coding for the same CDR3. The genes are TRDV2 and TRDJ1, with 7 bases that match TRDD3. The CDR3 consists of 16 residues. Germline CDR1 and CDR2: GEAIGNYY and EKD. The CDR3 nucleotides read TGTGCCTGCGACAAGGTGGGGGAATCGTACACCGATAAACTCATCTTT. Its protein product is CACDKVGESYTDKLIF.

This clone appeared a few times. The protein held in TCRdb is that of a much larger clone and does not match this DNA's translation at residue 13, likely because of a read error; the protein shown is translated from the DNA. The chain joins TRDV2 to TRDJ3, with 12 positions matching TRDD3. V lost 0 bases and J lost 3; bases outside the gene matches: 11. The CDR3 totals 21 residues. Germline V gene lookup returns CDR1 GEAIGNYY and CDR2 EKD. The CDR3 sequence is CACDTGNWGIHRLWDTRQMFF. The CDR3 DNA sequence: TGTGCCTGTGACACCGGGAACTGGGGGATACATCGCCTCTGGGACACCCGACAGATGTTTTTC.

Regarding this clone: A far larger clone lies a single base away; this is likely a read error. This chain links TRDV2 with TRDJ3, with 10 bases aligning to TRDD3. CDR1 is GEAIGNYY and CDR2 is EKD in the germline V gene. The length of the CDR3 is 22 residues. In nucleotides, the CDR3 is TGTGCCTGTGGCACCACCGGCACTGGGGGATCCGGTCGGTCCTGGGACACCCGACAGATGTTTTTC. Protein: CACGTTGTGGSGRSWDTRQMFF.

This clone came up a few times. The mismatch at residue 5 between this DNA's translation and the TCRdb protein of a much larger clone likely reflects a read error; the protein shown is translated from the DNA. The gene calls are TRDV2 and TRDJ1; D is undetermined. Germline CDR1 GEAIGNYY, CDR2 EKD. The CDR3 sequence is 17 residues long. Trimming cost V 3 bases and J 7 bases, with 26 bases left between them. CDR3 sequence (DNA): TGTGCCTGTGACGCCGTTGCCCCCAGGAAACATGCCGGTAAACTCATCTTT. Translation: CACDAVAPRKHAGKLIF.

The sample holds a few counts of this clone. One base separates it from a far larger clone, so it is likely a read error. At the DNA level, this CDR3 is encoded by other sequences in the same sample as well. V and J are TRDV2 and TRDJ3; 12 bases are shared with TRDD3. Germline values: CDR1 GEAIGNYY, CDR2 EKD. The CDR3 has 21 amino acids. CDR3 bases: TGTGCCTGTGACACCGGGAACTGGGGGATACATCGCCCCTGGGACACCCGACAGATGTTCTTC. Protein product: CACDTGNWGIHRPWDTRQMFF.

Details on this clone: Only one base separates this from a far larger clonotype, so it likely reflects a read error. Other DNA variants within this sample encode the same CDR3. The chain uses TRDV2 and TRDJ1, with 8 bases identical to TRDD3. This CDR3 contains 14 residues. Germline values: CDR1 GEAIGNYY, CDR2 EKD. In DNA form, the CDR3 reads TGTGCCTGTGACACACTGGGGGGCGGCGATAAGCTCATCTTT. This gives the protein CACDTLGGGDKLIF.

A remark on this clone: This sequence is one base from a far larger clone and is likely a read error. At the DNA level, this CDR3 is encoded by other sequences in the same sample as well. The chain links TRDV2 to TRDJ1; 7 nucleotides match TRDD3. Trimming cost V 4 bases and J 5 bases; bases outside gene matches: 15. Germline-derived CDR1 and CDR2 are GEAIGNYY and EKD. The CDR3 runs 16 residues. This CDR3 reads CACDLPGDRGTDKLIF. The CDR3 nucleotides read TGTGCCTGTGATCTACCGGGGGATCGGGGAACTGATAAACTCATCTTT.

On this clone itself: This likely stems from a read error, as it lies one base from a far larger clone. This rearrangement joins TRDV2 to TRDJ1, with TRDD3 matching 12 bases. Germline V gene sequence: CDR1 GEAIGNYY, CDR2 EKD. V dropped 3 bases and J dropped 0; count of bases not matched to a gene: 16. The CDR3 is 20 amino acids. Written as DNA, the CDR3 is TGTGCCTGTGACGCCGTTCGGACTGGGGGATACTCCCTGTACACCGATAAACTCATCTTT. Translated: CACDAVRTGGYSLYTDKLIF.

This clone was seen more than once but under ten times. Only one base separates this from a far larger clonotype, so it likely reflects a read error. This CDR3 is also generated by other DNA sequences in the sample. The CDR3 coding sequence is TGTGCCTGTGATTCTGGAGGATACGGATCCTGGGACACCCGACAGATGTTTTTC. Protein product: CACDSGGYGSWDTRQMFF. V is TRDV2 and J is TRDJ3, with TRDD3 matching 7 bases. V shed 4 bases, J shed 1 base, and the junction held 9 bases outside the gene matches. The CDR3 contains 18 residues. Germline CDR1 is GEAIGNYY and CDR2 is EKD.

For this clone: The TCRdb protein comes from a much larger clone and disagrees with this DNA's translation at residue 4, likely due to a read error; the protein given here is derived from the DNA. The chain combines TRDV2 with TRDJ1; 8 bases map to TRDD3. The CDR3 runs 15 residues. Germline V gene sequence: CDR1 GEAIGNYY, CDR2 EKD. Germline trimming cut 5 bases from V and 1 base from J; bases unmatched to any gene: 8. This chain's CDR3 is CACAAWGTRTDKLIF. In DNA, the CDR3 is TGTGCCTGTGCCGCCTGGGGGACGCGCACCGATAAACTCATCTTT.

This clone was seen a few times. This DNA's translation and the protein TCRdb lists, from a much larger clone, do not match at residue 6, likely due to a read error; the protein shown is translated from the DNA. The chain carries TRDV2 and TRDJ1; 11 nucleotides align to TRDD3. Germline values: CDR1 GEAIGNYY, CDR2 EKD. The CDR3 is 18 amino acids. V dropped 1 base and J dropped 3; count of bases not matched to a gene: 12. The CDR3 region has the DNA TGTGCCTGTGACACGCCGTGGGGGATACGCCGGGGGTCCGATAAACTCATCTTT. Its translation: CACDTPWGIRRGSDKLIF.

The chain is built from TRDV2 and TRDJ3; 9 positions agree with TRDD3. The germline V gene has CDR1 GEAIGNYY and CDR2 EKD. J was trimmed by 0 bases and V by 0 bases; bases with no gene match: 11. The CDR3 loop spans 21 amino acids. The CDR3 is CACDTVVGDSRGSWDTRQMFF. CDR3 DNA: TGTGCCTGTGACACCGTGGTGGGGGATAGTCGTGGCTCCTGGGACACCCGACAGATGTTTTTC.

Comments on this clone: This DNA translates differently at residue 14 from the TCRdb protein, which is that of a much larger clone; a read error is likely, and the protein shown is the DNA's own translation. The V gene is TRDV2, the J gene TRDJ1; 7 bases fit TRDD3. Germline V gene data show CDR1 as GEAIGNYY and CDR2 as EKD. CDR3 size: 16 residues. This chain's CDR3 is CACDLPGDRGTDKPIF. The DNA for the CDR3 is TGTGCCTGTGATCTACCGGGGGATCGGGGAACCGATAAACCCATCTTT.